These 7 T cell receptor beta chains were sequenced from one sample in a study of blood T cell repertoires in COVID-19. The repertoire was sequenced with immunoSEQ multiplex PCR; TCRdb's copy has only in-frame clones and lacks some. The sample yields roughly 80,000 clones, 90% to 95% seen once. The sequenced sample was peripheral blood. These receptors were collected from a man in his 60s with acute or convalescent COVID-19.

This sequence joins TRBV30 and TRBJ1-5; 7 positions agree with TRBD1. Germline V gene lookup returns CDR1 GTSNPN and CDR2 SVGIG (reference sequence). This CDR3 has 14 residues. J gave up 6 bases and V 0 bases, and 5 bases lay outside the gene matches. The CDR3 DNA reads TGTGCCTGGAGTGTTGACAGGGATGGTCAGCCCCAGCATTTT. This translates into CAWSVDRDGQPQHF.

The rearrangement links TRBV10-1 to TRBJ2-7, with TRBD1 identical over 10 bases. V shed 0 bases, J shed 7 bases, and the junction held 12 bases outside the gene matches. The CDR3 has 17 residues. Germline loops: CDR1 WNHNN, CDR2 SYGVQD (reference sequence). The CDR3 region has the DNA TGCGCCAGCAGTGAGTCTGGTGACAGGGGGCGAATGGGAGAGCAGTACTTC. This sequence encodes CASSESGDRGRMGEQYF.

The chain couples TRBV19 to TRBJ1-3; D might be TRBD1 (6 bases). V was pared by 9 bases and J by 4 bases, with 19 bases between. Germline V CDR1 and CDR2: LNHDA, SQIVND (reference sequence). The length of the CDR3 is 15 residues. The CDR3 DNA reads as TGTGCCAGCGACACGGGGGGCGATCGAGGAAACACCATATATTTT. As protein: CASDTGGDRGNTIYF.

CDR3 residues: CASSQTPGTSGSKGEQFF. DNA for the CDR3: TGTGCCAGCAGCCAAACTCCCGGGACTAGCGGGAGCAAAGGTGAGCAGTTCTTC. The rearrangement links TRBV11-2 to TRBJ2-1; 14 bases map to TRBD2. V lost 5 bases, J lost 9 bases, and 15 bases stayed unmatched. Germline V lookup: CDR1 SGHAT, CDR2 FQNNGV. CDR3 length: 18 amino acids.

This chain links TRBV7-3 with TRBJ2-3; the match to TRBD2 covers 10 bases. The trim removed 7 bases at V and 9 bases at J, leaving 13 bases unmatched. The CDR3 is 15 residues long. In germline, CDR1 is SGHTA, CDR2 FQGTGA. CDR3 nucleotide sequence: TGTGCCAGCAATAATAACCCTAGCGGGAGTGGAACGCAGTATTTT. Its protein product is CASNNNPSGSGTQYF.

The chain combines TRBV6-6 with TRBJ1-4; perhaps TRBD1 as D (6 bases). Trimming left V 7 bases short and J 4 bases short, with 13 bases between. CDR3 size: 14 residues. CDR1 is MNHNY, CDR2 SVGAGI, per germline (reference sequence). Here the CDR3 reads CASKATGLNEKLFF. The CDR3 nucleotides read TGTGCCAGCAAGGCAACAGGGCTTAATGAAAAACTGTTTTTT.

The rearrangement links TRBV6-5 to TRBJ1-2; D is unclear. This CDR3 has 11 residues. V was pared by 5 bases and J by 4 bases, with 5 bases between. Germline-derived CDR1 and CDR2 are MNHEY and SVGAGI. Here the CDR3 DNA reads TGTGCCAGCAGTAATATCTATGGCTACACCTTC. Its translation: CASSNIYGYTF.